This record looks at one T cell receptor beta chain sequence and its context. The antigen is undetermined. The germline CDR1 and CDR2 sequences are SGHRS and YFSETQ. This CDR3 region has 16 residues. J was trimmed by 1 base and V by 2 bases; bases with no gene match: 6. These data are taken from a study of cytomegalovirus exposure and HLA in healthy donors. The PCR used 60 Vbeta and 13 Jbeta primers. Only in-frame clones appear in the TCRdb table, and some are missing; sequencing was by immunoSEQ multiplex PCR. The data contain fewer than 250,000 clones, over 70% of them singletons. Findings of the study overall: Sequencing likely generated an artifact that appeared as a cluster of highly shared sequence variants.

The chain uses TRBV5-1 and TRBJ2-1, with 7 bases fitting TRBD2. This clonotype originated in a woman aged 25 to 39 in good health and CMV-seropositive. Sequencing was performed on PBMCs. The CDR3 region has the DNA TGCGCCAGCAGCTTAGTGGGAGGGCCATCCTACAATGAGCAGTTCTTC. Amino acids: CASSLVGGPSYNEQFF.